Described below is a single TCR beta chain sequence and its context. Antigen: not known. Trimming at V came to 4 bases and at J to 8 bases, leaving 13 bases not matched to a gene. This CDR3 has 15 amino acids. Per the germline V gene, CDR1 is MDHEN and CDR2 is SYDVKM. Clones were read by immunoSEQ multiplex PCR, and TCRdb kept only the in-frame ones, dropping some. The repertoire includes about 70,000 clones, approximately 90% of them detected once, and around 4.4% sits in the top ten. The sample belongs to a study of T cell responses to AZD1222 COVID-19 vaccine. Study-wide results and caveats: Clonal diversity was possibly underestimated; the donors were predominantly white British and more often female. Spike-wide coverage was observed for vaccine-associated CD4 TCRs, with dominant responses at 160-218 and 743-854.

The sequence derives from an adult who received the MenACWY meningococcal vaccine as a control. J is TRBJ1-2 and V is TRBV28, with 7 bases matching TRBD1. Sequences were derived from peripheral blood, sampled 28 days after the second dose of the MenACWY control vaccine. In nucleotides, the CDR3 is TGTGCCAGCAGTTCCCGCTCACAGGGGCGGGAGGGCTACACCTTC. It encodes CASSSRSQGREGYTF.